The TCR beta chain under discussion was sequenced for a study of cytomegalovirus exposure and HLA in healthy donors. Use of 60 Vbeta and 13 Jbeta primers characterized the PCR. Libraries were prepared by immunoSEQ multiplex PCR; TCRdb keeps only in-frame clonotypes and omits some of them. The sample has about 84,000 clones; around 78% are singletons. CDR1 is ENHRY, CDR2 SYGVKD, per germline. V was pared by 8 bases and J by 2 bases, with 10 bases between. The CDR3 extends over 12 amino acids. Specimen: PBMCs. The origin of this receptor is a male donor in good health and CMV-seropositive. The chain uses TRBV10-3 and TRBJ2-7, with D uncertain. The chain's CDR3 is CAIRRDPYEQYF. In DNA, the CDR3 is TGTGCCATCCGGAGAGACCCCTACGAGCAGTACTTC.